This T cell receptor (beta chain) is drawn from a study of blood T cells in healthy people across ages. Together with a sample-barcoded 5' primer, a J-beta primer mix was included in a second PCR lasting roughly 6 to 12 cycles. One entry per CDR3 protein results from TCRdb running MiXCR on the 5' RACE reads. The table lists hundreds of thousands of distinct CDR3 sequences, 40% to 50% of them singletons, with 25% to 35% in the top ten. CDR1 SGHTA and CDR2 FQGNSA come from the germline V gene. Trimming left V 5 bases short and J 5 bases short, with 13 bases between. The CDR3 has 14 residues. This clonotype was observed a few times.

Sample: blood. The chain links TRBV7-2 to TRBJ2-1; a possible D gene is TRBD2 (5 bases). The receptor was derived from a man at least 80 years old in good health. CDR3: CASSDYARDNEQFF. CDR3 DNA: TGTGCCAGCAGCGACTATGCGCGGGACAATGAGCAGTTCTTC.